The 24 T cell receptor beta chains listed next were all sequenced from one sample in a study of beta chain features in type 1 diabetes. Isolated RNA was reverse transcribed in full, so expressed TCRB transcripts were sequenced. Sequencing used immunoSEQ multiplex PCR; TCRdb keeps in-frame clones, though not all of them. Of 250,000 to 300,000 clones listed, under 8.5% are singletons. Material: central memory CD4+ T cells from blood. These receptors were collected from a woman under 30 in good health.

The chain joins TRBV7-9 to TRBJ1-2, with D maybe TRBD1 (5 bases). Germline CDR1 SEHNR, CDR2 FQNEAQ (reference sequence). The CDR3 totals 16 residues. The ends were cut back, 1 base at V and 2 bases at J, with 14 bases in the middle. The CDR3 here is CASSLVWDGGNYGYTF. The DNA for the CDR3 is TGTGCCAGCAGCTTAGTTTGGGACGGGGGAAACTATGGCTACACCTTC.

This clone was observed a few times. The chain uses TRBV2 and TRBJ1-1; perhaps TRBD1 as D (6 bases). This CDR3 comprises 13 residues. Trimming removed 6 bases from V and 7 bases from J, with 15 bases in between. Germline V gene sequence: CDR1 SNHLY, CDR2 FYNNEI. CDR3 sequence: CASSAEQGSEAFF. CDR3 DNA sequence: TGTGCCAGCAGCGCCGAACAGGGTAGTGAAGCTTTCTTT.

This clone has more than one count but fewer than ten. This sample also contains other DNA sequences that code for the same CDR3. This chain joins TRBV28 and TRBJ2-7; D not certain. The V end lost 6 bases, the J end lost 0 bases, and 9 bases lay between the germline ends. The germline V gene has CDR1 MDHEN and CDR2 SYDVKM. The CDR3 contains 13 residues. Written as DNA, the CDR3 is TGTGCCAGCAGCTCCGGACCCTCCTACGAGCAGTACGTC. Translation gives CASSSGPSYEQYV.

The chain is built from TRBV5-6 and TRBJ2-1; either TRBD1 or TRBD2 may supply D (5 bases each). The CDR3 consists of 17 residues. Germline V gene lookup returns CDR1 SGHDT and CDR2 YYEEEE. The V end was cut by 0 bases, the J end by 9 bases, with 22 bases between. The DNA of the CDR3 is TGTGCCAGCAGCTTGGAGTTTACAGGAGGTTTTCCCAGTGAGCAGTTCTTC. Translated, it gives CASSLEFTGGFPSEQFF.

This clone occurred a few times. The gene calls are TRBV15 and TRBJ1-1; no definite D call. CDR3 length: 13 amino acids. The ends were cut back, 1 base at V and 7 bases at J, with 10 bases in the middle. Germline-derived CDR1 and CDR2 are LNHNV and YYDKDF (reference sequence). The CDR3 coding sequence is TGTGCCACCAGCAGAGTCCAGCGGGATGAAGCTTTCTTT. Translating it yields CATSRVQRDEAFF. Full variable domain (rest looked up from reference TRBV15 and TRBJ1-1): DAMVIQNPRYQVTQFGKPVTLSCSQTLNHNVMYWYQQKSSQAPKLLFHYYDKDFNNEADTPDNFQSRRPNTSFCFLDIRSPGLGDTAMYLCATSRVQRDEAFFGQGTRLTVV.

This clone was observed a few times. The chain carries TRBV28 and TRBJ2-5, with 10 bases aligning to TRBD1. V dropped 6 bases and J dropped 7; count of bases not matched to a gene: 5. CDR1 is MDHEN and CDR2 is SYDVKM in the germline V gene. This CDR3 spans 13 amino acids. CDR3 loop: CASSRQGAGTQYF. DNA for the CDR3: TGTGCCAGCAGCAGACAGGGGGCCGGGACCCAGTACTTC.

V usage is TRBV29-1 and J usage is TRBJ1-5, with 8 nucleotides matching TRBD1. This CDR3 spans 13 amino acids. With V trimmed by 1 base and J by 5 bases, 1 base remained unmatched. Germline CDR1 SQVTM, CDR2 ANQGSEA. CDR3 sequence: CSVEADRDQPQHF. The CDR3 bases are TGCAGCGTTGAAGCGGACAGGGATCAGCCCCAGCATTTT.

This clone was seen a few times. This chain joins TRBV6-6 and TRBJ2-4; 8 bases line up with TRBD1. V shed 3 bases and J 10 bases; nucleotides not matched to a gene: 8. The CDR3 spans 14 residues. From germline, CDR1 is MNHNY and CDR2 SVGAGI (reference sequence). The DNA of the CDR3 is TGTGCCAGCAGTTATGGACAGGGAGACGGGATTCAGTACTTC. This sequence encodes CASSYGQGDGIQYF.

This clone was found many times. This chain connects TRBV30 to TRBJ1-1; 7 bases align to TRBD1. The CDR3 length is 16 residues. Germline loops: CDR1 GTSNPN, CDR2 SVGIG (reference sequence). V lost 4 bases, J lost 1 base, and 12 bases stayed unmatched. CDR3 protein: CAWTLRTGVQNTEAFF. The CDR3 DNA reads TGTGCCTGGACCTTAAGGACAGGAGTTCAGAACACTGAAGCTTTCTTT.

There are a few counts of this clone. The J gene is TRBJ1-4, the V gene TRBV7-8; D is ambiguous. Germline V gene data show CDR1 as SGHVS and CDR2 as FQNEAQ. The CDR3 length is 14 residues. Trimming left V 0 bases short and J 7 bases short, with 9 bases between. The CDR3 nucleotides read TGTGCCAGCAGCTTAGCCACACACGGTGAAAAACTGTTTTTT. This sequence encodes CASSLATHGEKLFF.

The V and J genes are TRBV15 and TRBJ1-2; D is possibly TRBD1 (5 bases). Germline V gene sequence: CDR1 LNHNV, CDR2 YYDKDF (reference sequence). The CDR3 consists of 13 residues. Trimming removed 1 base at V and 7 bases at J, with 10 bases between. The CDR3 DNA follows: TGTGCCACCAGCAGAGGGGACCTAAGTGGCTACACCTTC. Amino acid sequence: CATSRGDLSGYTF.

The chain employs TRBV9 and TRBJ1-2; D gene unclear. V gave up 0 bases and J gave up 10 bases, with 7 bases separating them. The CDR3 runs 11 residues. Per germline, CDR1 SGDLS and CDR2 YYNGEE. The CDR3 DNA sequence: TGTGCCAGCAGCGTAGGTCTTGCCTACACCTTC. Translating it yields CASSVGLAYTF. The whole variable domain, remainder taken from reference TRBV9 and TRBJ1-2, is DSGVTQTPKHLITATGQRVTLRCSPRSGDLSVYWYQQSLDQGLQFLIQYYNGEERAKGNILERFSAQQFPDLHSELNLSSLELGDSALYFCASSVGLAYTFGSGTRLTVV.

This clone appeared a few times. This CDR3 is CASSVRSGNTEAFF. CDR3 DNA sequence: TGTGCCAGCAGTGTCCGTAGCGGGAACACTGAAGCTTTCTTT. The J gene is TRBJ1-1, the V gene TRBV2; D remains ambiguous. Trimming removed 4 bases from V and 1 base from J, with 10 bases in between. Germline V CDR1 and CDR2: SNHLY, FYNNEI. This CDR3 is 14 amino acids long.

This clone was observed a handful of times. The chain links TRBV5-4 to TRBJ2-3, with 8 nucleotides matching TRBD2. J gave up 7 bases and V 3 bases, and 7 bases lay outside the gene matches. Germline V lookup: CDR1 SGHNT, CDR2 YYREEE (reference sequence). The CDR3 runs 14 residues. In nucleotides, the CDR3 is TGTGCCAGCAGCTCGGGGGGGGGCCCGAATACGCAGTATTTT. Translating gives CASSSGGGPNTQYF. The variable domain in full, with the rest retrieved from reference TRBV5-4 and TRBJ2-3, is ETGVTQSPTHLIKTRGQQVTLRCSSQSGHNTVSWYQQALGQGPQFIFQYYREEENGRGNFPPRFSGLQFPNYSSELNVNALELDDSALYLCASSSGGGPNTQYFGPGTRLTVL.

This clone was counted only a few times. CDR3 sequence: CASSFRSSGANVLTF. CDR3 nucleotide sequence: TGTGCCAGCAGCTTTAGGTCCTCTGGGGCCAACGTCCTGACTTTC. This chain connects TRBV5-8 to TRBJ2-6; no clear D. The CDR3 runs 15 residues. Trimming shortened V by 2 bases and J by 0 bases, and 6 bases separated the two germline ends. Germline lookup yields CDR1 SGHTS and CDR2 YDEGEE.

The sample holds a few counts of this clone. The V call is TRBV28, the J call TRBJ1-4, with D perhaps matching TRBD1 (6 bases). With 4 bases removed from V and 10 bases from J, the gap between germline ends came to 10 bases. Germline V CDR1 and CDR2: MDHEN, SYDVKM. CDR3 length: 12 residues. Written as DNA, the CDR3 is TGTGCCAGCAGTTACAGGGATAGAAAACTGTTTTTT. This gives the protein CASSYRDRKLFF.

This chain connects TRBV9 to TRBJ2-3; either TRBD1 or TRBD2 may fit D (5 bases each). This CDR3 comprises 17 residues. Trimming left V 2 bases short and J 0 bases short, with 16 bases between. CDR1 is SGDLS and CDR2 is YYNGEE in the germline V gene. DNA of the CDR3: TGTGCCAGCAGCGTTGGGGCCCTGTGGGGGAGCACAGATACGCAGTATTTT. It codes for CASSVGALWGSTDTQYF.

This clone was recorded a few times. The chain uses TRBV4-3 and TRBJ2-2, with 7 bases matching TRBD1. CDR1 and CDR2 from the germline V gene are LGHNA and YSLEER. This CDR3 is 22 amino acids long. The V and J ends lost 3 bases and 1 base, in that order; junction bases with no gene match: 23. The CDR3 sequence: CASSQIMHRDRPSRGNTGELFF. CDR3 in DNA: TGCGCCAGCAGCCAGATTATGCACCGGGACAGACCCTCCCGGGGGAACACCGGGGAGCTGTTTTTT.

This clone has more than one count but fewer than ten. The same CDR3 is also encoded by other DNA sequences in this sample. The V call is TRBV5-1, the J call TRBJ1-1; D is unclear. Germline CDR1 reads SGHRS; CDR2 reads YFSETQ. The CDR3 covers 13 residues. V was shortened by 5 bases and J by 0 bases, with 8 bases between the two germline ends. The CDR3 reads CASRTRLNTEAFF. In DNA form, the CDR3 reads TGCGCCAGCAGAACCAGGTTGAACACTGAAGCTTTCTTT. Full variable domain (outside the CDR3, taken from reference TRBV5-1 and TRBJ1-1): KAGVTQTPRYLIKTRGQQVTLSCSPISGHRSVSWYQQTPGQGLQFLFEYFSETQRNKGNFPGRFSGRQFSNSRSEMNVSTLELGDSALYLCASRTRLNTEAFFGQGTRLTVV.

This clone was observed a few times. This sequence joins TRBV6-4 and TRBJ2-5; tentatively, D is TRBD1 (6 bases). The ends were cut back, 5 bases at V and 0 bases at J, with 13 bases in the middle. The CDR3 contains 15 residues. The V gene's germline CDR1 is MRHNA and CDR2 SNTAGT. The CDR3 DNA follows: TGTGCCAGCAGTTCCCGGACAGCTAACCAAGAGACCCAGTACTTC. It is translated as CASSSRTANQETQYF.

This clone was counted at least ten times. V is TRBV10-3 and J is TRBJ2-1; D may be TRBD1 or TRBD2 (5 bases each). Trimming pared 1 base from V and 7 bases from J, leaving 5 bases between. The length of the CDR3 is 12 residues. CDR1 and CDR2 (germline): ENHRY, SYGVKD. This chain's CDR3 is CAISEWGNEQFF. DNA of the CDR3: TGTGCCATCAGTGAGTGGGGGAATGAGCAGTTCTTC.

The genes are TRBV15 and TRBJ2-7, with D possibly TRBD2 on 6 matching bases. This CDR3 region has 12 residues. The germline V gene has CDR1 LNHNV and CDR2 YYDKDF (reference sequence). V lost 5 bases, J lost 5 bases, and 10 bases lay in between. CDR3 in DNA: TGTGCCACCAGCGGTACGGGGGACGAGCAGTACTTC. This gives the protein CATSGTGDEQYF.

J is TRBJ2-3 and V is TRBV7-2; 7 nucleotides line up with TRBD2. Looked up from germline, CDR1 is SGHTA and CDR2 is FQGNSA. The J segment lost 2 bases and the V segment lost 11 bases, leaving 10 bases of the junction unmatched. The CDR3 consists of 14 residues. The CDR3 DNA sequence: TGTGCCGCCCGGACTAGTAGGTTCACAGATACGCAGTATTTT. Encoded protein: CAARTSRFTDTQYF.

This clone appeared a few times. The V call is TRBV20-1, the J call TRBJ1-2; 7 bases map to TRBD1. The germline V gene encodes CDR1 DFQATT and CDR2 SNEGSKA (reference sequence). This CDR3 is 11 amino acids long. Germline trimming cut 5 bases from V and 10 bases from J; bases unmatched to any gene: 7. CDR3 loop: CSAVDREDYTF. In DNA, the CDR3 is TGCAGTGCTGTAGACAGGGAAGACTACACCTTC.